This TCR beta chain was identified in a study of blood T cell repertoires in COVID-19. Background on the study: Sources were T cells, B-cell-depleted T cells, or PBMCs; the material itself was cDNA or gDNA.

The table came from immunoSEQ multiplex PCR; TCRdb's copy has only in-frame clones and leaves some out. The data contain about 250,000 clones, around 83% of them singletons. Germline V gene sequence: CDR1 LGHDT, CDR2 YNNKEL (reference sequence). V lost 2 bases to trimming and J lost 3 bases, with 13 bases between them. The CDR3 has 15 amino acids. The sequencing input was peripheral blood. The V and J genes are TRBV3-1 (or the pseudogene TRBV3-2) and TRBJ2-5; maybe TRBD1 (6 bases). The sequence was collected from a man older than 75 with acute or convalescent COVID-19. The CDR3: CASSQLRGTKETQYF. CDR3 in DNA: TGTGCCAGCAGCCAATTAAGAGGGACAAAAGAGACCCAGTACTTC.